This is a list of T cell receptor beta chains from one sample in a study of control samples from healthy donors and cancer patients. Profiled with immunoSEQ multiplex PCR; TCRdb holds only in-frame clones, not every one. The sample shows roughly 100,000 clones, about four fifths of them seen only once. Sequences were obtained from blood. The receptors shown here come from a woman in her forties or fifties in good health. The CDR3 runs from the conserved cysteine through the conserved F or W. A D gene is named only where the DNA matches it firmly. A clone size is listed for some rows: how often the clone was seen (once, few, many), or a class if it is expanded.

j_gene | v_gene | d_gene | abundance | CDR3nt | CDR3aa
TRBJ1-5 | TRBV6-2/TRBV6-3 | TRBD1 | NA | TGTGCCAGCAGTAAGGGGGCACAGCCCCAGCATTTT | CASSKGAQPQHF
TRBJ2-1 | TRBV5-1 | TRBD1 | NA | TGCGCCAGCAGCTTCGGACAGGCCTACAATGAGCAGTTCTTC | CASSFGQAYNEQFF
TRBJ2-5 | TRBV5-6 | TRBD2 | once | TGTGCCAGCAGCGCGTCTAGCGGCCAAGAGACCCAGTACTTC | CASSASSGQETQYF
TRBJ2-2 | TRBV12-3/TRBV12-4 | NA | medium-sized | TGTGCCAGCAGTTTCCGGGTTAACGGGGAGCTGTTTTTT | CASSFRVNGELFF
TRBJ2-3 | TRBV7-3 | NA | once | TGTGCCAGCAGCCCTTTACAGAGCACAGATACGCAGTATTTT | CASSPLQSTDTQYF
TRBJ2-5 | TRBV7-2 | NA | NA | TGTGCCAGCAGCTTAGTGGGCGGACTGAAGCAAGAGACCCAGTACTTC | CASSLVGGLKQETQYF
TRBJ1-5 | TRBV5-6 | NA | NA | TGTGCCAGTAGGCTCCAGTGGAGCAATCAGCCCCAGCATTTT | CASRLQWSNQPQHF
TRBJ2-1 | TRBV2 | NA | NA | TGTGCCAGCAGTGAAAGTTGGAGGAGGACCTACAATGAGCAGTTCTTC | CASSESWRRTYNEQFF
TRBJ1-1 | TRBV19 | NA | NA | TGTGCCAGTAGTAACCCTCGAGGGGTCAGCACTGAAGCTTTCTTT | CASSNPRGVSTEAFF
TRBJ2-3 | TRBV29-1 | TRBD2 | NA | TGCAGCGTTGATAGCGGGACCACAGATACGCAGTATTTT | CSVDSGTTDTQYF
TRBJ2-2 | TRBV9 | NA | NA | TGTGCCAGCAGCCGGAGAGTGCCCGGGGAGCTGTTTTTT | CASSRRVPGELFF
TRBJ2-1 | TRBV5-4 | TRBD2 | NA | TGTGCCAGCAGCTTTTTAGCGGGAGGGCCGAATGAGCAGTTCTTC | CASSFLAGGPNEQFF
TRBJ1-3 | TRBV9 | NA | NA | TGTGCCAGCAGCGTAGGAGGAACTGGAAACACCATATATTTT | CASSVGGTGNTIYF
TRBJ1-3 | TRBV11-2 | NA | NA | TGTGCCAGCAGCTTAGTTTATATAAACACCATATATTTT | CASSLVYINTIYF
TRBJ1-2 | TRBV7-2 | NA | NA | TGTGCCAGCAGCTTATGGGGCGGAGGCTACACCTTC | CASSLWGGGYTF
TRBJ1-1 | TRBV9 | TRBD1 | NA | TGTGCCAGCAGCGGTCCAGCCCGGGACAGAGCCTCCATGAACACTGAAGCTTTCTTT | CASSGPARDRASMNTEAFF
TRBJ2-3 | TRBV19 | NA | NA | TGTGCCAGTAGTAAGCGACAGGGCACAGATACGCAGTATTTT | CASSKRQGTDTQYF
TRBJ2-7 | TRBV24-1 | NA | NA | TGTGCCACCAGTGATTTGCCTGCAGCCAACTCCTACGAGCAGTACTTC | CATSDLPAANSYEQYF
TRBJ1-1 | TRBV4-1 | NA | NA | TGCGCCAGCAGCAGGGGACTTCAGGACACTGAAGCTTTCTTT | CASSRGLQDTEAFF
TRBJ2-2 | TRBV6-5 | NA | NA | TGTGCCAGCAGTTACAAGGAGGGGGGGCCTTCCGGGGAGCTGTTTTTT | CASSYKEGGPSGELFF
TRBJ1-1 | TRBV27 | NA | NA | TGTGCCAGCAGGAGAACGGGACAAGCACTAGGGGAGAACACTGAAGCTTTCTTT | CASRRTGQALGENTEAFF
TRBJ2-7 | TRBV3-1/TRBV3-2 | NA | NA | TGTGCCAGCAGCCAAGATATTTACCCCGGAGAGGCCTACGAGCAGTACTTC | CASSQDIYPGEAYEQYF
TRBJ2-7 | TRBV4-2 | TRBD2 | NA | TGTGCCAGCAGCCCAATAGGCACTAGCGGGGGCTCCTACGAGCAGTACTTC | CASSPIGTSGGSYEQYF
TRBJ2-2 | TRBV27 | NA | NA | TGTGCCAGCAGTTTAATCTTCACCGGGGAGCTGTTTTTT | CASSLIFTGELFF
TRBJ2-5 | TRBV4-2 | TRBD1 | NA | TGTGCCAGCAGCAGCGTAGGGGGCGTGGGACGGGTGAGAGAGACCCAGTACTTC | CASSSVGGVGRVRETQYF
TRBJ2-5 | TRBV10-3 | NA | NA | TGTGCCATCAGTGACGTCCCCCCGCGAGAGACCCAGTACTTC | CAISDVPPRETQYF
TRBJ1-3 | TRBV7-9 | TRBD1 | once | TGTGCCAGCAGCCCCGACACAGGGGGCTCTGGAAACACCATATATTTT | CASSPDTGGSGNTIYF
TRBJ2-5 | TRBV20-1 | TRBD1 | once | TGCAGTGCTAGTACGCAGGGGGCGGTCCAAGAGACCCAGTACTTC | CSASTQGAVQETQYF
TRBJ2-1 | TRBV6-6 | TRBD1 | NA | TGTGCCAGCTCTTACCGAGACAGGGGGCGGAATGAGCAGTTCTTC | CASSYRDRGRNEQFF
TRBJ2-2 | TRBV5-4 | NA | NA | TGTGCCAGCAGCTTTGTAGGGGCAAACACCGGGGAGCTGTTTTTT | CASSFVGANTGELFF
TRBJ2-1 | TRBV7-2 | TRBD2 | NA | TGTGCCAGCAGCTTGGGAGCGGGGGGGAGCTCCTACAATGAGCAGTTCTTC | CASSLGAGGSSYNEQFF
TRBJ1-4 | TRBV24-1 | NA | NA | TGTGCCACCAGTGACCCCAGGGGTGGAGGTGAAAAACTGTTTTTT | CATSDPRGGGEKLFF
TRBJ1-5 | TRBV5-6 | TRBD1 | NA | TGTGCCAGCAGCTTGCTGGGACAGGGGAGGGTCGACAATCAGCCCCAGCATTTT | CASSLLGQGRVDNQPQHF
TRBJ1-5 | TRBV3-1/TRBV3-2 | NA | NA | TGTGCCAGCAGCCAAAATTTTGGGACGGATCAGCCCCAGCATTTT | CASSQNFGTDQPQHF
TRBJ2-2 | TRBV28 | TRBD2 | NA | TGTGCCTCGGGGGGGGCAGACACCGGGGAGCTGTTTTTT | CASGGADTGELFF
TRBJ2-3 | TRBV28 | TRBD1 | once | TGTGCCAGCAGTGCCAAAGACAGGGGGCGGGCAGATACGCAGTATTTT | CASSAKDRGRADTQYF
TRBJ2-3 | TRBV4-3 | TRBD2 | NA | TGCGCCAGCAGCCAAGAGACTAGCGGCCTGCCAGATACGCAGTATTTT | CASSQETSGLPDTQYF
TRBJ2-4 | TRBV19 | NA | NA | TGTGCCAGTAGTACGCAGGGACGATTAGCCAAAAACATTCAGTACTTC | CASSTQGRLAKNIQYF
TRBJ1-4 | TRBV27 | NA | NA | TGTGCCAGCAAAGCAACTAATGAAAAACTGTTTTTT | CASKATNEKLFF
TRBJ1-5 | TRBV4-3 | NA | NA | TGCGCCAGCAGCCAAGATTGGAACGGTTACGTCCAGCATTTT | CASSQDWNGYVQHF
TRBJ1-6 | TRBV6-2/TRBV6-3 | TRBD1 | medium-sized | TGTGCCAGCAGCCTCGTGACAGGGGGTTCAGATAATTCACCCCTCCACTTT | CASSLVTGGSDNSPLHF
TRBJ2-1 | TRBV7-2 | NA | NA | TGTGCCAGCAGCTGGCGGGGTAGCCAGATGGCTATGGACAATGAGCAGTTCTTC | CASSWRGSQMAMDNEQFF
TRBJ1-5 | TRBV21-1 | NA | NA | TGTGCCAGCAGCCTACCTCACGGCAATCAGCCCCAGCATTTT | CASSLPHGNQPQHF
TRBJ2-7 | TRBV7-2 | NA | NA | TGTGCCAGCAGCTCCAAGACGGACGAGCAGTACTTC | CASSSKTDEQYF
TRBJ2-6 | TRBV27 | NA | NA | TGTGCCAGCAGTTTATATGGGGCCAACGTCCTGACTTTC | CASSLYGANVLTF
TRBJ2-1 | TRBV4-1 | NA | NA | TGCGCCAGCAGCCAAGAGGGCAGAAACTCCTACAATGAGCAGTTCTTC | CASSQEGRNSYNEQFF
TRBJ2-1 | TRBV5-1 | NA | NA | TGCGCCAGCAGCTTGGCCGGACTAACCCTGAGCGGTGAGCAGTTCTTC | CASSLAGLTLSGEQFF
TRBJ1-2 | TRBV7-2 | TRBD1 | NA | TGTGCCAGCAGCGGGACAGGGTGGAGGGGCTACACCTTC | CASSGTGWRGYTF
TRBJ1-1 | TRBV7-8 | NA | NA | TGTGCCAGCAGCTTAAGCGAGGTGAACACTGAAGCTTTCTTT | CASSLSEVNTEAFF
TRBJ1-4 | TRBV7-6 | TRBD1 | NA | TGTGCCAGCAGCTTTACAGGGGGTTCTAATGAAAAACTGTTTTTT | CASSFTGGSNEKLFF
TRBJ2-3 | TRBV2 | NA | NA | TGTGCCAGCAGCTGGCTAAAAGGTCCAGATACGCAGTATTTT | CASSWLKGPDTQYF
TRBJ1-1 | TRBV29-1 | TRBD1 | NA | TGCAGCGTTGACGGGGGACAGCCGAACACTGAAGCTTTCTTT | CSVDGGQPNTEAFF
TRBJ1-1 | TRBV6-5 | NA | NA | TGTGCCAGCAGTTACCGAGAGAAGAACACTGAAGCTTTCTTT | CASSYREKNTEAFF
TRBJ1-6 | TRBV12-3/TRBV12-4 | NA | NA | TGTGCCAGCAGTTTTGCATTTGATTCACCCCTCCACTTT | CASSFAFDSPLHF
TRBJ2-7 | TRBV14 | TRBD2 | few | TGTGCCAGCAGCCAAGACTTTCGAACTAGCGGGTTCCACGAGCAGTACTTC | CASSQDFRTSGFHEQYF
TRBJ1-2 | TRBV5-4 | TRBD1 | NA | TGTGCCAGCAGCTCACAGGGGGCAGTCTATGGCTACACCTTC | CASSSQGAVYGYTF
TRBJ2-2 | TRBV12-5 | NA | NA | TGTGCTAGTGGCCACGTAGCCGGGGAGCTGTTTTTT | CASGHVAGELFF